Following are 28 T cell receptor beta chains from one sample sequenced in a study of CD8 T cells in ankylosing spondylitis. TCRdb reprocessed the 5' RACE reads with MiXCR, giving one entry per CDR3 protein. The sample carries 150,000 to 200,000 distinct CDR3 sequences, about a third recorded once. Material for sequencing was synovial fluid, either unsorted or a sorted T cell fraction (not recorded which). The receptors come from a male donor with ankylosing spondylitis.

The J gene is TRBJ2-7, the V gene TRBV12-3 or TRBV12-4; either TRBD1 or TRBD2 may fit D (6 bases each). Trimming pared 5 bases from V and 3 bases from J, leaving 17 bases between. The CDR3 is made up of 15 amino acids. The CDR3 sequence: CASSPLAKGDYEQYF. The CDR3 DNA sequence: TGTGCCAGCAGTCCCCTAGCGAAGGGGGACTACGAGCAGTACTTC.

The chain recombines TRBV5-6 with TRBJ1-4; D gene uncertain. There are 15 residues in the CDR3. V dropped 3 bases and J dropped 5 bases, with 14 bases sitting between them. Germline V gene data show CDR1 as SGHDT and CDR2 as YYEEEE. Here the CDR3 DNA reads TGTGCCAGCAGCTCCTCGGTTGGAACGAATGAAAAACTGTTTTTT. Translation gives CASSSSVGTNEKLFF. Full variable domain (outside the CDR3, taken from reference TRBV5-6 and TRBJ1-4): DAGVTQSPTHLIKTRGQQVTLRCSPKSGHDTVSWYQQALGQGPQFIFQYYEEEERQRGNFPDRFSGHQFPNYSSELNVNALLLGDSALYLCASSSSVGTNEKLFFGSGTQLSVL.

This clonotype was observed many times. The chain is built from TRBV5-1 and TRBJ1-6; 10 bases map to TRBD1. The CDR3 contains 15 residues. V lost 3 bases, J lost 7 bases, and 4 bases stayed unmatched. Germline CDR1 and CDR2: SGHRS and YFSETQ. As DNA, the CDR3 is TGCGCCAGCAGCTCCTGGACAGGGGGAAATTCACCCCTCCACTTT. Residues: CASSSWTGGNSPLHF.

CDR3 protein: CASSPGQRNSGANVLTF. The CDR3 DNA reads TGTGCCAGCAGTCCCGGACAGAGGAACTCTGGGGCCAACGTCCTGACTTTC. V usage is TRBV6-1 and J usage is TRBJ2-6; D may be TRBD1 (6 bases). V was pared by 5 bases and J by 0 bases, with 14 bases between. The CDR3 totals 17 residues. The germline V gene encodes CDR1 MNHNS and CDR2 SASEGT.

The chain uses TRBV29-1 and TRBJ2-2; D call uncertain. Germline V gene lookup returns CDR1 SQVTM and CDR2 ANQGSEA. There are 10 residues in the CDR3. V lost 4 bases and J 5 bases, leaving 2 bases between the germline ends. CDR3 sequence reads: CSVGTGELFF. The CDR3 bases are TGCAGCGTTGGGACCGGGGAGCTGTTTTTT.

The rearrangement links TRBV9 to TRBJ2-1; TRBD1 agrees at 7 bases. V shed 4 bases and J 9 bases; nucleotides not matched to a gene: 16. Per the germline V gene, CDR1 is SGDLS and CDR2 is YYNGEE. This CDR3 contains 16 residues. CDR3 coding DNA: TGTGCCAGCAGCCCACATGGGGACAGACTACTTGGTGAGCAGTTCTTC. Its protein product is CASSPHGDRLLGEQFF. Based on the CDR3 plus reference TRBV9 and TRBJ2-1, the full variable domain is DSGVTQTPKHLITATGQRVTLRCSPRSGDLSVYWYQQSLDQGLQFLIQYYNGEERAKGNILERFSAQQFPDLHSELNLSSLELGDSALYFCASSPHGDRLLGEQFFGPGTRLTVL.

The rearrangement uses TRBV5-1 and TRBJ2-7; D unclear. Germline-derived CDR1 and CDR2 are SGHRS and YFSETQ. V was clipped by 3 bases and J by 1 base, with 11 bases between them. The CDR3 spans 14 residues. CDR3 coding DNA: TGCGCCAGCAGCTCGCTGATGGGGTCCTACGAGCAGTACTTC. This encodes CASSSLMGSYEQYF.

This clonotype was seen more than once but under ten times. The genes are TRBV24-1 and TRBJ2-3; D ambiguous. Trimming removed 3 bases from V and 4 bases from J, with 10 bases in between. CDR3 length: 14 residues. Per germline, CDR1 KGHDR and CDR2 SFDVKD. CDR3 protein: CATSDPVIPDTQYF. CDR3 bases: TGTGCCACCAGTGATCCTGTGATACCAGATACGCAGTATTTT.

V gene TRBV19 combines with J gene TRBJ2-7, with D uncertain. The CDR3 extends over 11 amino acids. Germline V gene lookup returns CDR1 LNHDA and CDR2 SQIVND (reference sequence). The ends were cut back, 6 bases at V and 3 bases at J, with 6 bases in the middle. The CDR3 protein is CASRNGYEQYF. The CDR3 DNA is TGTGCCAGTAGAAACGGCTACGAGCAGTACTTC.

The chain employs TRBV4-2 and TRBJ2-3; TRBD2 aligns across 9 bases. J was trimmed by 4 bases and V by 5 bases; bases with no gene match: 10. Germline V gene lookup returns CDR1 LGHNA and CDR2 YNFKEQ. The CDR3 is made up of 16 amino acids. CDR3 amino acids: CASSGLRGGRADTQYF. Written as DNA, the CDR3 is TGTGCCAGCAGCGGGTTGCGGGGGGGCCGGGCAGATACGCAGTATTTT.

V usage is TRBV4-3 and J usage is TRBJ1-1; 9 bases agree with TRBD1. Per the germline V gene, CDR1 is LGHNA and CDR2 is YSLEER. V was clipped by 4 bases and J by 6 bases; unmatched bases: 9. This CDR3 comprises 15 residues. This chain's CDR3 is CASSLGTGRGSEAFF. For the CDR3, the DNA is TGCGCCAGCAGCCTTGGGACAGGGCGCGGGTCTGAAGCTTTCTTT.

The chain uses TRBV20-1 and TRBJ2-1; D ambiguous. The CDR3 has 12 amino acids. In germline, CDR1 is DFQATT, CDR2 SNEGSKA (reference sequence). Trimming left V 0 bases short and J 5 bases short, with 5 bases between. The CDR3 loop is CSARDGHNEQFF. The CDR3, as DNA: TGCAGTGCTAGAGATGGACACAATGAGCAGTTCTTC.

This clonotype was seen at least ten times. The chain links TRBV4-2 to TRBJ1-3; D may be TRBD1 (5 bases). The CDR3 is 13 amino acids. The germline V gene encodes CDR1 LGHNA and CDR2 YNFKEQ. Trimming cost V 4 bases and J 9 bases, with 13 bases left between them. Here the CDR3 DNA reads TGTGCCAGCAGCCCAGACAGTATTGGCACCATATATTTT. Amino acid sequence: CASSPDSIGTIYF.

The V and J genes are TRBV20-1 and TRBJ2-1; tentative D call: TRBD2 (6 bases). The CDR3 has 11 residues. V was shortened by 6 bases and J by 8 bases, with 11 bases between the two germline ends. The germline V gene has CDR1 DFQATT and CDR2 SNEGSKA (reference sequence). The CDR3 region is CSAWREYEQFF. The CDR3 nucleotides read TGCAGTGCATGGCGGGAATATGAGCAGTTCTTC.

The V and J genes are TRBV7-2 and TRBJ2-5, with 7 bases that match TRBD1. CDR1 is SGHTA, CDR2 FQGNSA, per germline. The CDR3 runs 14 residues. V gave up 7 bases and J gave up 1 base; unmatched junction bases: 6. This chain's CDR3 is CASNHRQGQETQYF. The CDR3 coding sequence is TGTGCCAGCAACCACAGACAGGGCCAAGAGACCCAGTACTTC.

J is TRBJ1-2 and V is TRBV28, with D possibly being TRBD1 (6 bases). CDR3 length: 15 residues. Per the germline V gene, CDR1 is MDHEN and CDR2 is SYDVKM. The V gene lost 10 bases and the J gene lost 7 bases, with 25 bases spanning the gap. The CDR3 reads CATQAGGALDSGYTF. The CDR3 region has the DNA TGTGCCACGCAGGCGGGGGGCGCCCTGGATTCTGGCTACACCTTC.

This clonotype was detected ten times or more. The CDR3 DNA sequence: TGTGCCAGCAGCCCTAGGGCGGGCGGGGAGCTGTTTTTT. Translated: CASSPRAGGELFF. This chain links TRBV3-1 with TRBJ2-2, with a possible D match to TRBD2 (5 bases). This CDR3 comprises 13 residues. CDR1 and CDR2 (germline): LGHDT, YNNKEL (reference sequence). The V end was cut by 4 bases, the J end by 7 bases, with 10 bases between.

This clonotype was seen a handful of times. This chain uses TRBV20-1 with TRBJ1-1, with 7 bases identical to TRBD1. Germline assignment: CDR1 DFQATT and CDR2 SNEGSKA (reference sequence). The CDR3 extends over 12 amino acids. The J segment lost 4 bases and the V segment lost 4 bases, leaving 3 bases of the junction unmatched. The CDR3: CSAKTGPTEAFF. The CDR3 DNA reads TGCAGTGCTAAGACAGGGCCCACTGAAGCTTTCTTT.

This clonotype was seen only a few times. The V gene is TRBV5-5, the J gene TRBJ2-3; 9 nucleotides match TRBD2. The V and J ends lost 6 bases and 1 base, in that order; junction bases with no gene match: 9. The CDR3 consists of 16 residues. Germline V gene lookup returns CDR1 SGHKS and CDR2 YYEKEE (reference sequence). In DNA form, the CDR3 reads TGTGCCAGCATCGACATAGCGGGAGACCGCACAGATACGCAGTATTTT. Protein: CASIDIAGDRTDTQYF.

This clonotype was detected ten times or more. CDR3 in amino acids: CASSQVASGGGTQYF. CDR3 coding DNA: TGTGCCAGCAGCCAAGTGGCTAGCGGTGGGGGTACGCAGTATTTT. This rearrangement joins TRBV3-1 to TRBJ2-3; 7 nucleotides agree with TRBD2. The J segment lost 8 bases and the V segment lost 1 base, leaving 9 bases of the junction unmatched. Germline-derived CDR1 and CDR2 are LGHDT and YNNKEL (reference sequence). The CDR3 covers 15 residues.

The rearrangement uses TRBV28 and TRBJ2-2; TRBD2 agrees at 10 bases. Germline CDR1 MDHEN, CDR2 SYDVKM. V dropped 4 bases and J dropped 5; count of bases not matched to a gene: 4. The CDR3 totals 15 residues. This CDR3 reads CASSSAGGGTGELFF. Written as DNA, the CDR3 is TGTGCCAGCAGTTCAGCGGGAGGGGGTACCGGGGAGCTGTTTTTT.

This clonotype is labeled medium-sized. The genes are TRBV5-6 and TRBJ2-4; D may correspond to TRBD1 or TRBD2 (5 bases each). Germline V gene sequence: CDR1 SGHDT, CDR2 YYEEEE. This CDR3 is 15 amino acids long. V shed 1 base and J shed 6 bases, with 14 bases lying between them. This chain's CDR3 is CASSLRGTRGNIQYF. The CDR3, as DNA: TGTGCCAGCAGCTTGCGTGGGACCCGCGGAAACATTCAGTACTTC.

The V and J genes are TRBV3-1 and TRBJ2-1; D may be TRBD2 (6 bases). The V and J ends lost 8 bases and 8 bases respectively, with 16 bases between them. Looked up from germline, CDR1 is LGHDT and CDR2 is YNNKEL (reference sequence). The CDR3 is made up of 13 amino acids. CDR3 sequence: CASLGEEGYEQFF. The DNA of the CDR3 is TGTGCCAGCCTCGGTGAGGAGGGCTATGAGCAGTTCTTC.

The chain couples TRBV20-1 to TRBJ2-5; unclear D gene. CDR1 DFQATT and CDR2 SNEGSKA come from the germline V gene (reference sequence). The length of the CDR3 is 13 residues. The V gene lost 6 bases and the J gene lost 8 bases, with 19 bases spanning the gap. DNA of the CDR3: TGCAGTGCCAACCTACAGTACCGAGGCACCCAGTACTTC. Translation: CSANLQYRGTQYF.

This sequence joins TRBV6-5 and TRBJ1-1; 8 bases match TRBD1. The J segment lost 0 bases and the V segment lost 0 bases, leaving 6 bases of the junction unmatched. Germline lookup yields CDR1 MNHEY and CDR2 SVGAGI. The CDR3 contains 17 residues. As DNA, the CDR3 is TGTGCCAGCAGTTACTCGGCGTGGACAGGGTTGAACACTGAAGCTTTCTTT. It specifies CASSYSAWTGLNTEAFF.

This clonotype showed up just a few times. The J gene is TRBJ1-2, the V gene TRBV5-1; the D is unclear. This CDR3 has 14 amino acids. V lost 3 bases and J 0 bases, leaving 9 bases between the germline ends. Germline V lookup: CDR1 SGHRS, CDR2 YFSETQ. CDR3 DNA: TGCGCCAGCAGCTCACGGGTCTCTAACTATGGCTACACCTTC. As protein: CASSSRVSNYGYTF.

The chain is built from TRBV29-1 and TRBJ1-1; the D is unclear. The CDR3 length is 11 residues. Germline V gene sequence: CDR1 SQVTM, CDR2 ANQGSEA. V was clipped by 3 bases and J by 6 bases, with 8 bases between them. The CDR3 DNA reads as TGCAGCGTTGACCGGAATGCTGAAGCTTTCTTT. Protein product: CSVDRNAEAFF.

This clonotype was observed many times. The CDR3 region has the DNA TGCGCCAGCAGCCCCCTAGGACTTACCATTAGCTCCTACAATGAGCAGTTCTTC. The encoded protein is CASSPLGLTISSYNEQFF. The chain couples TRBV4-1 to TRBJ2-1, with D possibly TRBD2 on 5 matching bases. V lost 4 bases and J lost 0, with 19 bases in between. The CDR3 is made up of 18 amino acids. The germline CDR1 and CDR2 sequences are MGHRA and YSYEKL.